This TCR beta chain was documented in a study of CD8+CD57+ T cells in acquired aplastic anemia. Study-level background: On average, sorted CD4+ and CD8+ cells gave around 3.3 ug of DNA. The study, taken as a whole, reports: Patients and controls had in common approximately 28 CD8+ CDR3 sequences. For CD8+ Simpson's diversity, patients and controls showed no significant difference.

The germline gives CDR1 SEHNR, CDR2 FQNEAQ (reference sequence). Trimming at V came to 4 bases and at J to 7 bases, leaving 11 bases not matched to a gene. The CDR3 runs to 15 residues. CDR3 and TCR beta VDJ profiling relied on genomic DNA as the template. Using its own MiXCR run on the reads, TCRdb lists one record per CDR3 protein. The sample includes just over 450,000 distinct CDR3 sequences, about a third of them seen just once. This clonotype was counted at least ten times. What it binds is not known. By flow cytometry, patients selected for sequencing had shown an expansion of CD8+CD57+ cells. The blood sampling took place in patients who had so far received no therapy.

This TCR was sampled from a human donor with aplastic anemia. Sequences were obtained from sorted CD4+, CD8+, or CD8+CD57+ T cells (not recorded which) from PBMCs. This chain connects TRBV7-9 to TRBJ2-7; 9 nucleotides match TRBD2. The CDR3 DNA follows: TGTGCCAGCAGCTCCATAGCGGGAGTAAGTGGAGAGCAGTACTTC. Translated: CASSSIAGVSGEQYF.